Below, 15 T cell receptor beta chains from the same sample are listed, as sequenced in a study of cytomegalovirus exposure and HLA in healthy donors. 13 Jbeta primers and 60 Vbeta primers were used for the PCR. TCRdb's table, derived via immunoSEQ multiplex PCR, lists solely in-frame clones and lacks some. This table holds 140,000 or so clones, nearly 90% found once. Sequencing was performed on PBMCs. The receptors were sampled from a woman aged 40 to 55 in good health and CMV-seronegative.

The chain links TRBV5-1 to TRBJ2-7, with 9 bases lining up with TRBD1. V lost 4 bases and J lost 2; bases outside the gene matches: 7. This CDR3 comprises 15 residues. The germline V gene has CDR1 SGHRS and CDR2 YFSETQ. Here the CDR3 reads CASSPGTGRAYEQYF. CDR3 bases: TGCGCCAGCAGCCCTGGGACAGGGAGGGCCTACGAGCAGTACTTC.

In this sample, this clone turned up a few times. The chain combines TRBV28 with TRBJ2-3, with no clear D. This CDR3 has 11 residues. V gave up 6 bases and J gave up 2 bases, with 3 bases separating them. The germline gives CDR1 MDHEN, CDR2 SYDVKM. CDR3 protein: CASSFTDTQYF. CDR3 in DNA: TGTGCCAGCAGCTTCACAGATACGCAGTATTTT.

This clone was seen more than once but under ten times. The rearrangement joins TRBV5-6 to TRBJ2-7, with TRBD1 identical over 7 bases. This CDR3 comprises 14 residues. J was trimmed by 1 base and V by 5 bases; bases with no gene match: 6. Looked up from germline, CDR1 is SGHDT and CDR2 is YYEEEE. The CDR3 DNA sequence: TGTGCCAGCAGATCGACAGGGAGATCCTACGAGCAGTACTTC. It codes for CASRSTGRSYEQYF.

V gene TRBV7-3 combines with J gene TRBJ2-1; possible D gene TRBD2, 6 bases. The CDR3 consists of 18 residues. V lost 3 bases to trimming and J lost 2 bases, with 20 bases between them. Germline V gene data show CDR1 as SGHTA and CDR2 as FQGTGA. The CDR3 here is CASSFYIEWRDTYNEQFF. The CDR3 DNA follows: TGTGCCAGCAGCTTCTACATAGAGTGGCGGGATACCTACAATGAGCAGTTCTTC.

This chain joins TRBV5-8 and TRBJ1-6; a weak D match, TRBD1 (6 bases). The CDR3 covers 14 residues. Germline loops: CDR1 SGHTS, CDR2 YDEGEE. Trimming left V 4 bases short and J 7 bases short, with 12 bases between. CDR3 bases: TGTGCCAGCAGCATAGGACAGCACAATTCACCCCTCCACTTT. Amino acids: CASSIGQHNSPLHF.

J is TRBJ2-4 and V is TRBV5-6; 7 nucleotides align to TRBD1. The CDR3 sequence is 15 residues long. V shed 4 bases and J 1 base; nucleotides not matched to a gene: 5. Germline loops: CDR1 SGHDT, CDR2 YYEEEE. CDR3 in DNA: TGTGCCAGCAGCGCCTTGACAGGGGCCAAAAACATTCAGTACTTC. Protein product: CASSALTGAKNIQYF.

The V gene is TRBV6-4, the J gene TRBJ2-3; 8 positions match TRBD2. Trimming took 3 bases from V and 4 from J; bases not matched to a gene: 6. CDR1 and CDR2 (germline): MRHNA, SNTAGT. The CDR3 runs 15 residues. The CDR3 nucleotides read TGTGCCAGCAGTGAAGCGGGAGTTCGTGCAGATACGCAGTATTTT. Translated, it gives CASSEAGVRADTQYF.

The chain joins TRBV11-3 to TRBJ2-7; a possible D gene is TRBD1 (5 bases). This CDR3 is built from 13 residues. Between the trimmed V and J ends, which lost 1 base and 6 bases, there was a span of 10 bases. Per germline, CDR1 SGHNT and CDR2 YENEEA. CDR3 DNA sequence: TGTGCCAGCAGCTTAGGGCAGGGAAGCGAGCAGTACTTC. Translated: CASSLGQGSEQYF.

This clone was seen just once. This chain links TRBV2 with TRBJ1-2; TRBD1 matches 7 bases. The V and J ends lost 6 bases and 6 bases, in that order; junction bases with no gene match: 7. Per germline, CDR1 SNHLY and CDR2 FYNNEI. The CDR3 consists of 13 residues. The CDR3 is CASRGDSGHGYTF. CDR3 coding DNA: TGTGCCAGCAGAGGGGACAGCGGGCATGGCTACACCTTC.

CDR3 sequence: CASSQIGGARGNQPQHF. The CDR3 DNA reads as TGCGCCAGCAGCCAGATAGGAGGGGCCCGGGGCAATCAGCCCCAGCATTTT. The rearrangement links TRBV4-1 to TRBJ1-5; TRBD1 is a possible D gene (5 bases). CDR1 and CDR2 (germline): MGHRA, YSYEKL. This CDR3 spans 17 amino acids. Trimming removed 3 bases at V and 2 bases at J, with 17 bases between.

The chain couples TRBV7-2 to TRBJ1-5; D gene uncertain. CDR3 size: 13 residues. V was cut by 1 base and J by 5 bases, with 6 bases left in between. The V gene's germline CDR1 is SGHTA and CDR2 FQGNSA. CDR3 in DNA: TGTGCCAGCAGCTTAGATATTTATCAGCCCCAGCATTTT. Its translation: CASSLDIYQPQHF. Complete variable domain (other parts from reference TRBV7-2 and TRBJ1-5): GAGVSQSPSNKVTEKGKDVELRCDPISGHTALYWYRQSLGQGLEFLIYFQGNSAPDKSGLPSDRFSAERTGGSVSTLTIQRTQQEDSAVYLCASSLDIYQPQHFGDGTRLSIL.

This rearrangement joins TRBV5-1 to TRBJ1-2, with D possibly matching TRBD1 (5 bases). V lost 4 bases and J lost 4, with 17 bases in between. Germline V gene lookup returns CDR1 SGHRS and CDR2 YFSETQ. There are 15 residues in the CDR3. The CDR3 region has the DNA TGCGCCAGCAGCCCGGGGGGGAGCCTCTCCTATGGCTACACCTTC. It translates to CASSPGGSLSYGYTF. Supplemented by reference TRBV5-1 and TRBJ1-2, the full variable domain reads KAGVTQTPRYLIKTRGQQVTLSCSPISGHRSVSWYQQTPGQGLQFLFEYFSETQRNKGNFPGRFSGRQFSNSRSEMNVSTLELGDSALYLCASSPGGSLSYGYTFGSGTRLTVV.

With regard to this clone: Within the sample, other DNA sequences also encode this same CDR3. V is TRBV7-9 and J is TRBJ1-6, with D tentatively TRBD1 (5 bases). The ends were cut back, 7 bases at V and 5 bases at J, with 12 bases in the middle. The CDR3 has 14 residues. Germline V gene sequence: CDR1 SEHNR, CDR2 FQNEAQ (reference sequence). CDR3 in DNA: TGTGCCAGCAATATCCAGGGCAATAATTCACCCCTCCACTTT. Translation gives CASNIQGNNSPLHF.

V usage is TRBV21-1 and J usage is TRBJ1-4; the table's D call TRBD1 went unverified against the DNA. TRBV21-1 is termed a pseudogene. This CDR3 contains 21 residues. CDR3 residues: CASSKARLTPPRQGAREKLFF. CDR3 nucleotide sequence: TGTGCCAGCAGCAAAGCGCGGTTGACCCCTCCGCGACAGGGGGCAAGGGAAAAACTGTTTTTT.

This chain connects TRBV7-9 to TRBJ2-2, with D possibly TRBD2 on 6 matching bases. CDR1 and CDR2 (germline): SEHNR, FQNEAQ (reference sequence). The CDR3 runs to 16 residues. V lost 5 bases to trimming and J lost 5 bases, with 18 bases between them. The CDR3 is CASSIWDFKVTGELFF. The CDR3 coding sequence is TGTGCCAGCAGCATCTGGGACTTTAAAGTAACCGGGGAGCTGTTTTTT. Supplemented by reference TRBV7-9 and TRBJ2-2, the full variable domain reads DTGVSQNPRHKITKRGQNVTFRCDPISEHNRLYWYRQTLGQGPEFLTYFQNEAQLEKSRLLSDRFSAERPKGSFSTLEIQRTEQGDSAMYLCASSIWDFKVTGELFFGEGSRLTVL.